Below, one T cell receptor (beta chain) is given with its context. These data belong to a study of blood T cell repertoires in COVID-19. At the level of the study: Collection of acute and convalescent COVID-19 samples took place in the United States, Italy and Spain. T cells, B-cell-depleted T cells, or PBMCs supplied cDNA or gDNA.

In the authors' methods: Quantification of nucleated cells was approximated via reference gene primer amplification. TCRdb keeps only in-frame clones here, not all; method: immunoSEQ multiplex PCR. The V and J calls and clone size were taken over from that table, and D and trimming were inferred from the DNA. The sample shows 64,000 or so clones, approximately 90% of them seen only once. This clonotype originated in a human donor in a cohort sampled during active COVID-19. Sequenced: peripheral blood.

The DNA for the CDR3 is TGTGCCAGCTCACCGGCGGACAGGCCGTCCTACAATGAGCAGTTCTTC. This gives the protein CASSPADRPSYNEQFF. The J gene is TRBJ2-1, the V gene TRBV18; TRBD1 matches at 7 bases. Germline V gene lookup returns CDR1 KGHSH and CDR2 LQKENI. The CDR3 length is 16 residues. Trimming took 3 bases from V and 1 from J; bases not matched to a gene: 6.